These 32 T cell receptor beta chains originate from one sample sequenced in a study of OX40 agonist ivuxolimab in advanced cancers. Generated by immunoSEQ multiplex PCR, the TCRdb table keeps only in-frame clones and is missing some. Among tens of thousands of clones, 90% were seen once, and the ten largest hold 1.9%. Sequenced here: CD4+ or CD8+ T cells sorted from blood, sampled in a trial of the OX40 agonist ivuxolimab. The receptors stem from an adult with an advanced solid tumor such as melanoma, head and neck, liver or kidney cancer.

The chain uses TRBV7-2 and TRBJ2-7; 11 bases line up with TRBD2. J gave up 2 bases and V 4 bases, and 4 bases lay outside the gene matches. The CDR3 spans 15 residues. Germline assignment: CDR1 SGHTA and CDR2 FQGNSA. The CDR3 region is CASSSTSGITYEQYF. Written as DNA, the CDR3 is TGTGCCAGCAGCTCGACTAGCGGGATCACCTACGAGCAGTACTTC.

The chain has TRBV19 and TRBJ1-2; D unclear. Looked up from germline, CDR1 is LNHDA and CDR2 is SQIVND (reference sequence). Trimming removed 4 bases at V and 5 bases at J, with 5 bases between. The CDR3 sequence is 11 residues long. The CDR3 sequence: CASSRKYGYTF. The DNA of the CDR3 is TGTGCCAGTAGTAGGAAGTATGGCTACACCTTC. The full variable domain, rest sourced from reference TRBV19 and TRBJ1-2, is DGGITQSPKYLFRKEGQNVTLSCEQNLNHDAMYWYRQDPGQGLRLIYYSQIVNDFQKGDIAEGYSVSREKKESFPLTVTSAQKNPTAFYLCASSRKYGYTFGSGTRLTVV.

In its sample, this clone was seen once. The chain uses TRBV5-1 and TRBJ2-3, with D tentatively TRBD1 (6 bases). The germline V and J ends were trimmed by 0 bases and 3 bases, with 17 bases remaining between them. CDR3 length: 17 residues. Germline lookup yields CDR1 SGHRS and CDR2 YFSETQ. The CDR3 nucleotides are TGCGCCAGCAGCTTGGAAGGCCCCCTAGGGGGAACAGATACGCAGTATTTT. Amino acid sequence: CASSLEGPLGGTDTQYF.

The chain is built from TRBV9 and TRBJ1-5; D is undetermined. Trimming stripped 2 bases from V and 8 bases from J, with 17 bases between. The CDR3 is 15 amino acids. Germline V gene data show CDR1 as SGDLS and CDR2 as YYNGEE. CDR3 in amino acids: CASSVGVNPGEPQHF. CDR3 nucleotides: TGTGCCAGCAGCGTTGGTGTCAATCCTGGGGAGCCCCAGCATTTT.

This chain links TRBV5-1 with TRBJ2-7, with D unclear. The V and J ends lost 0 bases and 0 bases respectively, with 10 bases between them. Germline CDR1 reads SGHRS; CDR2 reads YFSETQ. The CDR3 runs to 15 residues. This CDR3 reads CASSLASSNSYEQYF. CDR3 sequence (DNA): TGCGCCAGCAGCTTGGCCAGCAGTAACTCCTACGAGCAGTACTTC.

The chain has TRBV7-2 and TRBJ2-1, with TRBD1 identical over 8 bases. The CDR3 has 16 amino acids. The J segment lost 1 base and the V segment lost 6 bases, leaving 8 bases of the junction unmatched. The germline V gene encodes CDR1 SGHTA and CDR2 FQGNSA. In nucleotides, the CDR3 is TGTGCCAGCAGTCTTGACCAGGGGGCTTCCTACAATGAGCAGTTCTTC. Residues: CASSLDQGASYNEQFF.

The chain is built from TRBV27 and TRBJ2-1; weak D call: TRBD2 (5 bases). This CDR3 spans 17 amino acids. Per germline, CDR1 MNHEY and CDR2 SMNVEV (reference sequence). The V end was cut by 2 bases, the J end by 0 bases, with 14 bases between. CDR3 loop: CASSLRGSLSSYNEQFF. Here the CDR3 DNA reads TGTGCCAGCAGTTTAAGAGGGTCCCTGAGCTCCTACAATGAGCAGTTCTTC.

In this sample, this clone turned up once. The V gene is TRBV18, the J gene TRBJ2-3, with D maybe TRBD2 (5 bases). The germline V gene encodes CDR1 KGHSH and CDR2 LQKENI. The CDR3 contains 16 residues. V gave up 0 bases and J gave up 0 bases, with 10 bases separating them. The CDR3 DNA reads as TGTGCCAGCTCACCACCGTGGAGGCTGAGCACAGATACGCAGTATTTT. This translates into CASSPPWRLSTDTQYF.

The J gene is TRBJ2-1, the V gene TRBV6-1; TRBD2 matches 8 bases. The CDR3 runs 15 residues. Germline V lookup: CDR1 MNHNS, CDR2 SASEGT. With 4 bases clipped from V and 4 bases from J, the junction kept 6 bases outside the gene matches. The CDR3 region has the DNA TGTGCCAGCAGTGGGGAGGCGGGGGGATACAATGAGCAGTTCTTC. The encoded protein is CASSGEAGGYNEQFF.

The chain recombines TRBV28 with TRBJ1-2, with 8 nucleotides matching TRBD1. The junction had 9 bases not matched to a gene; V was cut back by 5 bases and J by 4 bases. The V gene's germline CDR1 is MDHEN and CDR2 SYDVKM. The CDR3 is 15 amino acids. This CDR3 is CASSPRGTGSYGYTF. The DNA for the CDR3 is TGTGCCAGCAGTCCTAGGGGGACAGGCTCCTATGGCTACACCTTC.

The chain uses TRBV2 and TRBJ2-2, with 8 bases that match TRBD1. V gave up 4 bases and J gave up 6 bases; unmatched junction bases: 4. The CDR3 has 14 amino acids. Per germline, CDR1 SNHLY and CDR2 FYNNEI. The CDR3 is CASSVNRGSGELFF. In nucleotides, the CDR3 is TGTGCCAGCAGTGTCAACAGGGGGTCCGGGGAGCTGTTTTTT. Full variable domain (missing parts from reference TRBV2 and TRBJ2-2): EPEVTQTPSHQVTQMGQEVILRCVPISNHLYFYWYRQILGQKVEFLVSFYNNEISEKSEIFDDQFSVERPDGSNFTLKIRSTKLEDSAMYFCASSVNRGSGELFFGEGSRLTVL.

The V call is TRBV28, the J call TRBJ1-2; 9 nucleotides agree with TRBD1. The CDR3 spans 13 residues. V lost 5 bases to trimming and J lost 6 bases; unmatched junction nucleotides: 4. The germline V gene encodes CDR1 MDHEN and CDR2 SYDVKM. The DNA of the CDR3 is TGTGCCAGCAGTCCCCGGGACAGGGATGGCTACACCTTC. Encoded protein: CASSPRDRDGYTF.

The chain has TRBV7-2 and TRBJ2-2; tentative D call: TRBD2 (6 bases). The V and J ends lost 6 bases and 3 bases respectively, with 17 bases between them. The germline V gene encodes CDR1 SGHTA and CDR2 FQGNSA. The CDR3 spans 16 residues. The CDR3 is CASSGDSQRHTGELFF. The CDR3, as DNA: TGTGCCAGCAGTGGGGACTCACAACGACACACCGGGGAGCTGTTTTTT.

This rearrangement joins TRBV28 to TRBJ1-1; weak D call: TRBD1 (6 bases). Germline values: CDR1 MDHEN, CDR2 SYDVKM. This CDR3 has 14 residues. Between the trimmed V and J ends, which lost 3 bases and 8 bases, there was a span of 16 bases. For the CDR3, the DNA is TGTGCCAGCAGTTTGGCCGGGACACCCAAAGAAGCTTTCTTT. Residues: CASSLAGTPKEAFF.

The CDR3, as DNA: TGTGCCAGTAGTATAGGACAGGGGGGCAATCAGCCCCAGCATTTT. This translates into CASSIGQGGNQPQHF. J is TRBJ1-5 and V is TRBV19, with 9 bases matching TRBD1. Germline CDR1 is LNHDA and CDR2 is SQIVND (reference sequence). The J segment lost 2 bases and the V segment lost 1 base, leaving 0 bases of the junction unmatched. The CDR3 is 15 amino acids. Complete variable domain (other parts from reference TRBV19 and TRBJ1-5): DGGITQSPKYLFRKEGQNVTLSCEQNLNHDAMYWYRQDPGQGLRLIYYSQIVNDFQKGDIAEGYSVSREKKESFPLTVTSAQKNPTAFYLCASSIGQGGNQPQHFGDGTRLSIL.

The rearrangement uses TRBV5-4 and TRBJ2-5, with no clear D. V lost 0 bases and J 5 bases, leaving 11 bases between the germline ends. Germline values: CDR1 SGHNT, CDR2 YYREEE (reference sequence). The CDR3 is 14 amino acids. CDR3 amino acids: CASSLGKGWETQYF. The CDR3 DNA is TGTGCCAGCAGCTTGGGAAAGGGCTGGGAGACCCAGTACTTC.

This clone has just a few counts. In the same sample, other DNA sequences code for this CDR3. DNA of the CDR3: TGTGCCAGCAGACCTGAGGGTGGCCTGAGCTCCTACGAGCAGTACTTC. As protein: CASRPEGGLSSYEQYF. The J gene is TRBJ2-7, the V gene TRBV11-1; a weak D match, TRBD2 (5 bases). The CDR3 length is 16 residues. Trimming took 6 bases from V and 0 from J, leaving 18 bases between them. CDR1 SGHAT and CDR2 FQDESV come from the germline V gene (reference sequence).

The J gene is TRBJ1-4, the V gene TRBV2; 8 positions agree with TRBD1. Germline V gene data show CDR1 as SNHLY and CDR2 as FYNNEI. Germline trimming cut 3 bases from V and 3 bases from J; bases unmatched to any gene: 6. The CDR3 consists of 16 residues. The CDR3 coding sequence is TGTGCCAGCAGTGATCAGGGGGCGGGGTCTAATGAAAAACTGTTTTTT. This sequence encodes CASSDQGAGSNEKLFF.

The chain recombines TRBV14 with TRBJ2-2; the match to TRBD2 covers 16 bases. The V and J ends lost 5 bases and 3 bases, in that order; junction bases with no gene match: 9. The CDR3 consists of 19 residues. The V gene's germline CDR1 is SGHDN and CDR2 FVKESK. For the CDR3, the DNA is TGTGCCAGCAGCACCCCGGGACTAGCGGGGGGGCTTGACACCGGGGAGCTGTTTTTT. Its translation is CASSTPGLAGGLDTGELFF.

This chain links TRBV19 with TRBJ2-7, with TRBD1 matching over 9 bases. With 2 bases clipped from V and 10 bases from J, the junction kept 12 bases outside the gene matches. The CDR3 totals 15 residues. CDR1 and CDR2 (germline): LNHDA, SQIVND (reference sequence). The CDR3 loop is CASSIPRQGVGKQYF. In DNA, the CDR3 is TGTGCCAGTAGTATACCGCGACAGGGGGTCGGGAAACAGTACTTC.

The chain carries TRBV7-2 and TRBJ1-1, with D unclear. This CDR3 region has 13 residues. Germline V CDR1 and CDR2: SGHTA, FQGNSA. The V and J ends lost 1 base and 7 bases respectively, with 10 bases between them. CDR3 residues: CASSLDGQLEAFF. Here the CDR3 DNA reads TGTGCCAGCAGCTTAGATGGGCAGCTTGAAGCTTTCTTT.

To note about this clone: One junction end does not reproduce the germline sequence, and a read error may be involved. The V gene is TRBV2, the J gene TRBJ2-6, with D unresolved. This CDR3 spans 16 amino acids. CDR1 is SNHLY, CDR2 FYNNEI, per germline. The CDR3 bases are TGTGCCAGCAGAGAAGGACGGGTCTCTGGGGCCAACGTCCTGACTTTC. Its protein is CASREGRVSGANVLTF.

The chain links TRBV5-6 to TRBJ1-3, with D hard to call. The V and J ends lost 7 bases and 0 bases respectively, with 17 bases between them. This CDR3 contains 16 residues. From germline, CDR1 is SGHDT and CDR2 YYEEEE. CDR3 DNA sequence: TGTGCCAGCTTAGTTAAGGGTGGCTCCTCTGGAAACACCATATATTTT. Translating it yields CASLVKGGSSGNTIYF.

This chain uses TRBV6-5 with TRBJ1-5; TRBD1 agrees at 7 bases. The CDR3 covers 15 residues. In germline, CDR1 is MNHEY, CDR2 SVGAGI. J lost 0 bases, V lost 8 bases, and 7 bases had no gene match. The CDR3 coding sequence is TGTGCCAGCTGTCCGGGACAGCTTAGCAATCAGCCCCAGCATTTT. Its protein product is CASCPGQLSNQPQHF.

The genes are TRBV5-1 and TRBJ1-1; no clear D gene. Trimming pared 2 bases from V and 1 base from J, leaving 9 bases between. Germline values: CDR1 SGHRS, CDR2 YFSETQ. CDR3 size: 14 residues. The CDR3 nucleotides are TGCGCCAGCAGCTTCGACACGGGGAACACTGAAGCTTTCTTT. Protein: CASSFDTGNTEAFF.

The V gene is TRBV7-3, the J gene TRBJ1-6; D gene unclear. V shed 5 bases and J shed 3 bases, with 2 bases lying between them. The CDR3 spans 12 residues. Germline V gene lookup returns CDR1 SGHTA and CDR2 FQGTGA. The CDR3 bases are TGTGCCAGCAGCCTCTATAATTCACCCCTCCACTTT. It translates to CASSLYNSPLHF. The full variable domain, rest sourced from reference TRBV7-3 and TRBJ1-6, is GAGVSQTPSNKVTEKGKYVELRCDPISGHTALYWYRQSLGQGPEFLIYFQGTGAADDSGLPNDRFFAVRPEGSVSTLKIQRTERGDSAVYLCASSLYNSPLHFGNGTRLTVT.

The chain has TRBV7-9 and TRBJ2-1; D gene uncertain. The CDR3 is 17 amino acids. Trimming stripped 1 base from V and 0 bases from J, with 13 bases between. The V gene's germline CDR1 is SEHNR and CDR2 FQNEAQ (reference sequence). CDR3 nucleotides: TGTGCCAGCAGCTTAGTTCCCGATGGGCGCTCCTACAATGAGCAGTTCTTC. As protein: CASSLVPDGRSYNEQFF.

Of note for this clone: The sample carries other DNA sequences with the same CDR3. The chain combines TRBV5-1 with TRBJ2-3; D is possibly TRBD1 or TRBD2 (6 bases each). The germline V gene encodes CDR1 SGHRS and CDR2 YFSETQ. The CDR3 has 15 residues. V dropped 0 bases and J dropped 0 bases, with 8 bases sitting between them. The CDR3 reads CASSLVGGSTDTQYF. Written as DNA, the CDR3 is TGCGCCAGCAGCTTGGTAGGGGGGAGCACAGATACGCAGTATTTT.

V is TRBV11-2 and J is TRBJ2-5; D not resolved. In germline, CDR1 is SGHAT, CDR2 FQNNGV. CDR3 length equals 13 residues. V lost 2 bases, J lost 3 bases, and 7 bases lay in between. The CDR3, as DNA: TGTGCCAGCAGCTTACGGTTAGAAGAGACCCAGTACTTC. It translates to CASSLRLEETQYF.

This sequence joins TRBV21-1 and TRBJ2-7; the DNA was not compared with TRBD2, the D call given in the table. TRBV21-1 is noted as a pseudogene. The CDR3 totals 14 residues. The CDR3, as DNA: TGTGCCAAGGGACTAGCTCAGATTGTGTACGAGCAGTACTTC. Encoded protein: CAKGLAQIVYEQYF.

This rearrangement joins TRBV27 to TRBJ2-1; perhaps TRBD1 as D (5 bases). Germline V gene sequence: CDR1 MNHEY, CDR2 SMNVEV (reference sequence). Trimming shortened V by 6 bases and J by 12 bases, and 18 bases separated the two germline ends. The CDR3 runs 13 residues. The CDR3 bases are TGTGCCAGCAGCCGACAGACTGGACCATCGCAGTTCTTC. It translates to CASSRQTGPSQFF.

CDR3 coding DNA: TGCGCCAGCAGCCGGGGACAGAACACCGGGGAGCTGTTTTTT. Protein product: CASSRGQNTGELFF. V gene TRBV5-1 combines with J gene TRBJ2-2; D perhaps matches TRBD1 (6 bases). In germline, CDR1 is SGHRS, CDR2 YFSETQ. Trimming stripped 4 bases from V and 1 base from J, with 8 bases between. The CDR3 is 14 amino acids.